The 26 T cell receptor beta chains below were found in one sample sequenced in a study of shared T cell receptors in the human thymus (TCRdb year 2021). Receptors were amplified or captured by the immunoSEQ multiplex PCR assay. This immuneACCESS table, as held by TCRdb, lists in-frame sequences with V and J called but not all clones. Of the missing ones, under half trace to an unresolved V gene in checked studies; the others have no known cause. The sample table records 540,000 or so clones; about 80% of these occur just once. Of the sample, roughly 0.013% is held by the ten largest clones. These same data were also listed under a study on human thymus T cells.

Sample: thymocytes. The receptors were sampled from a boy younger than two with a congenital heart defect. Donor details come from another sample of the same person, matched by shared clones.

The chain is built from TRBV4-3 and TRBJ1-1, with D hard to call. The germline V and J ends were trimmed by 6 bases and 4 bases, with 15 bases remaining between them. Germline V gene data show CDR1 as LGHNA and CDR2 as YSLEER. The CDR3 totals 14 residues. CDR3 amino acids: CASRHATGGTEAFF. Written as DNA, the CDR3 is TGCGCCAGCAGACACGCTACGGGAGGCACTGAAGCTTTCTTT.

The rearrangement links TRBV30 to TRBJ1-2, with 7 bases lining up with TRBD1. The CDR3 consists of 10 residues. The germline CDR1 and CDR2 sequences are GTSNPN and SVGIG (reference sequence). The CDR3 spells CHRGMGSSTF. CDR3 DNA sequence: TGTCACAGGGGAATGGGTAGCTCCACCTTC.

The chain combines TRBV4-2 with TRBJ2-1; 7 bases are shared with TRBD2. The CDR3 sequence is 19 residues long. V trimming: 2 bases; J trimming: 7 bases; junction bases outside the gene matches: 20. Germline V gene sequence: CDR1 LGHNA, CDR2 YNFKEQ. The CDR3 sequence is CASSQCPSVRSGCVNEQFF. CDR3 sequence (DNA): TGTGCCAGCAGCCAATGTCCATCCGTGCGTAGCGGGTGCGTAAATGAGCAGTTCTTC.

This chain uses TRBV21-1 with TRBJ2-3; TRBD1 is the table's D call, not checked against the DNA. TRBV21-1 is classified as a pseudogene. This CDR3 has 15 residues. The CDR3 DNA reads as TGTGCCAGCACCATAGACATCCCCACCACAGATACGCAGTATTTT. Its protein is CASTIDIPTTDTQYF.

J is TRBJ2-7 and V is TRBV27; 8 nucleotides agree with TRBD1. CDR3 size: 15 residues. The ends lost 2 bases at V and 5 bases at J; junction bases unmatched: 8. CDR1 MNHEY and CDR2 SMNVEV come from the germline V gene (reference sequence). The CDR3: CASSLRRTGSHEQYF. CDR3 DNA: TGTGCCAGCAGTTTACGGCGGACAGGGTCCCACGAGCAGTACTTC.

The chain carries TRBV6-5 and TRBJ2-1, with 9 bases that match TRBD2. Germline CDR1 and CDR2: MNHEY and SVGAGI. CDR3 length: 14 amino acids. Trimming cost V 5 bases and J 5 bases; bases outside gene matches: 4. The CDR3 coding sequence is TGTGCCAGCAGTCCGAGACTAGCGGACAATGAGCAGTTCTTC. It encodes CASSPRLADNEQFF.

The CDR3 loop reads CASSQDRAGFYEQYF. In DNA, the CDR3 is TGTGCCAGCAGCCAAGACAGGGCAGGATTCTACGAGCAGTACTTC. The V and J genes are TRBV14 and TRBJ2-7, with a possible D match to TRBD1 (5 bases). The CDR3 length is 15 residues. Per the germline V gene, CDR1 is SGHDN and CDR2 is FVKESK. V was clipped by 0 bases and J by 3 bases, with 12 bases between them.

The chain couples TRBV28 to TRBJ2-7; TRBD2 agrees at 8 bases. This CDR3 is 17 amino acids long. CDR1 MDHEN and CDR2 SYDVKM come from the germline V gene. The V and J ends lost 6 bases and 5 bases, in that order; junction bases with no gene match: 18. CDR3 region: CASRFASGLVRIDEQYF. In DNA form, the CDR3 reads TGTGCCAGCAGATTCGCCTCGGGACTAGTGAGAATCGACGAGCAGTACTTC.

The V gene is TRBV19, the J gene TRBJ2-7; 9 bases line up with TRBD2. This CDR3 comprises 16 residues. The germline V gene has CDR1 LNHDA and CDR2 SQIVND (reference sequence). CDR3 loop: CAQIPRLADTSYEQYF. The CDR3 DNA follows: TGTGCTCAGATACCCCGACTAGCGGACACGTCCTACGAGCAGTACTTC.

The rearrangement uses TRBV27 and TRBJ2-1; maybe TRBD1 (6 bases). The V gene's germline CDR1 is MNHEY and CDR2 SMNVEV (reference sequence). The CDR3 loop spans 14 amino acids. The V end lost 7 bases, the J end lost 7 bases, and 17 bases lay between the germline ends. This CDR3 is CASKKVPGTNEQFF. Written as DNA, the CDR3 is TGTGCCAGCAAAAAGGTACCAGGGACAAATGAGCAGTTCTTC.

The V call is TRBV30, the J call TRBJ1-3; D remains unclear. Germline-derived CDR1 and CDR2 are GTSNPN and SVGIG (reference sequence). This CDR3 contains 16 residues. Trimming shortened V by 1 base and J by 0 bases, and 13 bases separated the two germline ends. In DNA, the CDR3 is TGTGCCTGGAGTGGACCCTTAGCCCGCTCTGGAAACACCATATATTTT. It translates to CAWSGPLARSGNTIYF. The full variable domain, rest sourced from reference TRBV30 and TRBJ1-3, is SQTIHQWPATLVQPVGSPLSLECTVEGTSNPNLYWYRQAAGRGLQLLFYSVGIGQISSEVPQNLSASRPQDRQFILSSKKLLLSDSGFYLCAWSGPLARSGNTIYFGEGSWLTVV.

The chain employs TRBV6-5 and TRBJ1-2, with TRBD1 matching over 7 bases. The V gene's germline CDR1 is MNHEY and CDR2 SVGAGI. The CDR3 extends over 14 amino acids. V gave up 7 bases and J gave up 4 bases; unmatched junction bases: 9. The CDR3 reads CASNKGGASYGYTF. The CDR3 coding sequence is TGTGCCAGCAATAAAGGGGGCGCGAGCTATGGCTACACCTTC.

The chain combines TRBV7-4 with TRBJ1-1, with a possible D match to TRBD1 (6 bases). V was trimmed by 9 bases and J by 5 bases, leaving 25 bases between them. CDR3 length: 16 residues. Germline V gives CDR1 SGHVT, CDR2 SQSDAQ. The CDR3 DNA follows: TGTGCCAGAATCTCCCGGGGGTACAGGGAGGGGACTGAAGCTTTCTTT. Translating gives CARISRGYREGTEAFF.

V gene TRBV27 combines with J gene TRBJ2-7; 10 bases line up with TRBD1. This CDR3 has 17 amino acids. J lost 5 bases, V lost 8 bases, and 18 bases had no gene match. The germline V gene has CDR1 MNHEY and CDR2 SMNVEV (reference sequence). CDR3 region: CASRDRGQGTSGNEQYF. CDR3 nucleotides: TGTGCCAGCCGGGACAGGGGACAGGGGACGTCGGGGAACGAGCAGTACTTC.

The genes are TRBV10-3 and TRBJ2-7; D might be TRBD2 (5 bases). The length of the CDR3 is 12 residues. Germline V gene lookup returns CDR1 ENHRY and CDR2 SYGVKD. With 4 bases removed from V and 1 base from J, the gap between germline ends came to 5 bases. This chain's CDR3 is CAISVASYEQYF. CDR3 nucleotides: TGTGCCATCAGTGTAGCGTCCTACGAGCAGTACTTC.

The chain combines TRBV15 with TRBJ1-1, with 8 bases that match TRBD1. The germline gives CDR1 LNHNV, CDR2 YYDKDF (reference sequence). This CDR3 is 15 amino acids long. With 4 bases clipped from V and 6 bases from J, the junction kept 10 bases outside the gene matches. CDR3 sequence (DNA): TGTGCCACCAGCACACGACAGGGGTTGAGGGCTGAAGCTTTCTTT. It codes for CATSTRQGLRAEAFF.

V gene TRBV4-3 combines with J gene TRBJ1-5; D remains ambiguous. Germline CDR1 and CDR2: LGHNA and YSLEER. The CDR3 extends over 14 amino acids. Trimming cost V 6 bases and J 6 bases, with 15 bases left between them. CDR3 sequence reads: CASSPSLAGQPQHF. The CDR3 nucleotides are TGCGCCAGCAGTCCTTCCCTGGCGGGTCAGCCCCAGCATTTT.

This clone was observed once. V and J are TRBV28 and TRBJ2-5; possibly TRBD1 for D (7 bases). The CDR3 loop spans 12 amino acids. Germline loops: CDR1 MDHEN, CDR2 SYDVKM. Trimming pared 5 bases from V and 7 bases from J, leaving 11 bases between. CDR3: CASSNRGGTQYF. CDR3 nucleotide sequence: TGTGCCAGCAGTAACAGGGGAGGGACCCAGTACTTC.

This clone has a handful of counts. The rearrangement joins TRBV4-2 to TRBJ1-5; 7 bases fit TRBD1. Germline CDR1 reads LGHNA; CDR2 reads YNFKEQ. V trimming: 2 bases; J trimming: 4 bases; junction bases outside the gene matches: 8. The CDR3 totals 16 residues. The CDR3: CASSQKGGKPNQPQHF. DNA for the CDR3: TGTGCCAGCAGCCAAAAAGGGGGCAAGCCGAATCAGCCCCAGCATTTT.

The rearrangement uses TRBV15 and TRBJ2-4; D possibly corresponds to TRBD2 (6 bases). The CDR3 has 17 residues. Trimming pared 3 bases from V and 3 bases from J, leaving 18 bases between. Germline CDR1 LNHNV, CDR2 YYDKDF (reference sequence). The CDR3 DNA reads as TGTGCCACCAGCAGCCTAACGTCCGTGGGGGGCAAAAACATTCAGTACTTC. Its translation: CATSSLTSVGGKNIQYF. Looking up the rest from reference TRBV15 and TRBJ2-4 gives the full variable domain: DAMVIQNPRYQVTQFGKPVTLSCSQTLNHNVMYWYQQKSSQAPKLLFHYYDKDFNNEADTPDNFQSRRPNTSFCFLDIRSPGLGDTAMYLCATSSLTSVGGKNIQYFGAGTRLSVL.

The V call is TRBV4-3, the J call TRBJ2-5; tentatively, D is TRBD2 (5 bases). The V end lost 4 bases, the J end lost 2 bases, and 11 bases lay between the germline ends. This CDR3 is built from 14 residues. Germline V CDR1 and CDR2: LGHNA, YSLEER. The CDR3, as DNA: TGCGCCAGCAGCCCAGGTCCGGGGCAAGAGACCCAGTACTTC. Translated: CASSPGPGQETQYF.

V and J are TRBV18 and TRBJ2-2, with 11 bases matching TRBD2. The CDR3 spans 17 residues. Losses at the gene ends were 2 bases for V and 6 bases for J; bases not matched to a gene: 8. The germline V gene encodes CDR1 KGHSH and CDR2 LQKENI. The CDR3 spells CASSPYVVAGGPGELFF. In DNA form, the CDR3 reads TGTGCCAGCTCACCATATGTGGTAGCGGGAGGGCCCGGGGAGCTGTTTTTT.

V is TRBV9 and J is TRBJ1-2; the match to TRBD1 covers 8 bases. The trim removed 4 bases at V and 7 bases at J, leaving 6 bases unmatched. Germline CDR1 reads SGDLS; CDR2 reads YYNGEE. The CDR3 consists of 13 residues. CDR3 coding DNA: TGTGCCAGCAGCCCGGACAGGGTCGGTGGCTACACCTTC. Amino acid sequence: CASSPDRVGGYTF.

The V and J genes are TRBV7-2 and TRBJ2-1, with 11 bases fitting TRBD2. CDR3 size: 18 residues. Germline loops: CDR1 SGHTA, CDR2 FQGNSA. With V trimmed by 1 base and J by 3 bases, 8 bases remained unmatched. As DNA, the CDR3 is TGTGCCAGCAGCTTAGGGGGTAGCGGGAGGGCCGGCTACAATGAGCAGTTCTTC. As protein: CASSLGGSGRAGYNEQFF.

This clone has more than one count but fewer than ten. The gene calls are TRBV10-3 and TRBJ1-5; 9 bases fit TRBD1. The trim removed 0 bases at V and 2 bases at J, leaving 11 bases unmatched. This CDR3 contains 19 residues. Germline values: CDR1 ENHRY, CDR2 SYGVKD. CDR3 sequence (DNA): TGTGCCATCAGTGAGTCGTCCCGGGACAGGGAGTGGGGCAATCAGCCCCAGCATTTT. This sequence encodes CAISESSRDREWGNQPQHF.

This chain uses TRBV6-1 with TRBJ1-2, with D perhaps matching TRBD1 (6 bases). The germline V and J ends were trimmed by 6 bases and 4 bases, with 18 bases remaining between them. Germline CDR1 MNHNS, CDR2 SASEGT. The CDR3 has 15 amino acids. This CDR3 is CASRYAESRGYGYTF. The CDR3 DNA follows: TGTGCCAGCAGATACGCAGAATCCAGGGGCTATGGCTACACCTTC.